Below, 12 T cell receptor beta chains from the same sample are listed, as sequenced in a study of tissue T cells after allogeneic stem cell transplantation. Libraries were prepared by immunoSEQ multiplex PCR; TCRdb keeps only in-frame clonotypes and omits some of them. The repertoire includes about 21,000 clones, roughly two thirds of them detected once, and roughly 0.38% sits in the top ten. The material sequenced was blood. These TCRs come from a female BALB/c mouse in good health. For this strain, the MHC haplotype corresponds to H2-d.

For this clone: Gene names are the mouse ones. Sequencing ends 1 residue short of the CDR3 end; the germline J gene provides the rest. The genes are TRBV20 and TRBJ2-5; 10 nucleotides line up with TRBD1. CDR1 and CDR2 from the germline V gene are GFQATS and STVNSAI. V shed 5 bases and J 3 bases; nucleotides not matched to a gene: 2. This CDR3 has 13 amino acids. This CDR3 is CGARQGAQDTQYF. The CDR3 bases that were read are TGTGGTGCTCGACAGGGGGCGCAAGACACCCAGTAC.

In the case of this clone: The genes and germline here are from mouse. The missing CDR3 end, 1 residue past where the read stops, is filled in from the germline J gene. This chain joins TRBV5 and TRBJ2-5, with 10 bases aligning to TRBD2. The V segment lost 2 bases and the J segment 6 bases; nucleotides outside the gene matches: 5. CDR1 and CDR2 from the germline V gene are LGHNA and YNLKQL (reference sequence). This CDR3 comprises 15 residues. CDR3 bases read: TGTGCCAGCAGCCAAAGACTGGGGGGTGGTGACACCCAGTAC. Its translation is CASSQRLGGGDTQY. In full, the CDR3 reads CASSQRLGGGDTQYF.

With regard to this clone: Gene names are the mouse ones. The CDR3 bases that were read are TGTGCCAGCAGCCAAAGGGGTCAGGGGGTTAACTATGCTGAGCAGTTC. Translating gives CASSQRGQGVNYAEQF. From start to end, the CDR3 is CASSQRGQGVNYAEQFF. The chain is built from TRBV5 and TRBJ2-1, with 7 bases identical to TRBD1. The read comes to an end 1 residue before the CDR3 does, leaving the germline J gene to fill in the end. Trimming removed 2 bases from V and 0 bases from J; junction bases left unmatched: 7. The CDR3 is 17 amino acids. Germline assignment: CDR1 LGHNA and CDR2 YNLKQL (reference sequence).

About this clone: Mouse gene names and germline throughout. The CDR3 loop is CASSSRDWDQDTQYF. The part of the CDR3 DNA that was read is TGTGCCAGCAGCTCCCGGGACTGGGACCAAGACACCCAGTAC. V is TRBV3 and J is TRBJ2-5; TRBD2 matches at 9 bases. Sequencing ends 1 residue short of the CDR3 end; the germline J gene provides the rest. Germline CDR1 is SNHLY and CDR2 is FYNGKV (reference sequence). V gave up 4 bases and J gave up 1 base; unmatched junction bases: 3. The CDR3 runs 15 residues.

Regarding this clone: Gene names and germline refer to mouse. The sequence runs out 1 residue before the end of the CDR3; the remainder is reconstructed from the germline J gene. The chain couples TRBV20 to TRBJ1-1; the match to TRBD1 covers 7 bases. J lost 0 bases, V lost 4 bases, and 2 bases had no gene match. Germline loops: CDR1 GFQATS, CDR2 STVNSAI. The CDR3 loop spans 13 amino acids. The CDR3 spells CGAIQGANTEVFF. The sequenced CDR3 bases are TGTGGTGCTATCCAGGGGGCAAACACAGAAGTCTTC.

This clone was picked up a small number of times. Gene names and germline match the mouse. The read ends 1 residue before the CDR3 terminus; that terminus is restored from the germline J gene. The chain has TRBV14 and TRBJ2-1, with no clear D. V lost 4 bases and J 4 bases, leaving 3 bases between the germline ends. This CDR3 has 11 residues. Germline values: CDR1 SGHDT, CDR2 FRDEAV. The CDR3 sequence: CASSRYAEQFF. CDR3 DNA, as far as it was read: TGTGCCAGCAGTCGGTATGCTGAGCAGTTC.

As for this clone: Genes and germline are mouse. Partial CDR3 DNA: TGTGCCAGCAGTGACTGGGGGGCAGAAACGCTGTAT. It translates to CASSDWGAETLY. In full, the CDR3 reads CASSDWGAETLYF. V usage is TRBV13-1 and J usage is TRBJ2-3, with TRBD2 identical over 7 bases. The CDR3 extends 1 residue past the end of the read, so its final part is completed from the germline J gene. The V gene end was trimmed by 2 bases and the J gene end by 3 bases; junction bases not matched to a gene: 0. The CDR3 contains 13 residues. Germline CDR1 reads NSHNY; CDR2 reads SYGAGN.

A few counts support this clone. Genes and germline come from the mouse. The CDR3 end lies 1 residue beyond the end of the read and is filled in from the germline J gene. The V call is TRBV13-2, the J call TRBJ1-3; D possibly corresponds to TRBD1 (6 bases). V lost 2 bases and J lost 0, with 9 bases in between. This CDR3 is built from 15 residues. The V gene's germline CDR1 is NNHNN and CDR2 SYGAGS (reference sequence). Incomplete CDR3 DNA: TGTGCCAGCGGTGAGGGGACAAATTCTGGAAATACGCTCTAT. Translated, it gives CASGEGTNSGNTLY. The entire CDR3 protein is CASGEGTNSGNTLYF.

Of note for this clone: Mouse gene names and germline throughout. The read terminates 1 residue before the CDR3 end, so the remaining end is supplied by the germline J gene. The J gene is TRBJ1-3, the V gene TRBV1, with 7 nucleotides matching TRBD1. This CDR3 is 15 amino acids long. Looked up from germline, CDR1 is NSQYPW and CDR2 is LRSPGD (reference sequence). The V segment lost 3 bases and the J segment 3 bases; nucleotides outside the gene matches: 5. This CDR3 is CTCSALTGSGNTLYF. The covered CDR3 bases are TGCACCTGCAGTGCTCTGACAGGGAGTGGAAATACGCTCTAT.

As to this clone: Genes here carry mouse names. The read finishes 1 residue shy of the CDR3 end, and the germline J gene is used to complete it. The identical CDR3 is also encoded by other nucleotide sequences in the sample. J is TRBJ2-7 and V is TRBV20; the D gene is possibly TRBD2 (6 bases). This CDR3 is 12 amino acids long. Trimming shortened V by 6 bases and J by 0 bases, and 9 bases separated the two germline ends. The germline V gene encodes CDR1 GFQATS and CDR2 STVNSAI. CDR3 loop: CGATGSSYEQYF. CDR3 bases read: TGTGGTGCAACTGGGAGCTCCTATGAACAGTAC.

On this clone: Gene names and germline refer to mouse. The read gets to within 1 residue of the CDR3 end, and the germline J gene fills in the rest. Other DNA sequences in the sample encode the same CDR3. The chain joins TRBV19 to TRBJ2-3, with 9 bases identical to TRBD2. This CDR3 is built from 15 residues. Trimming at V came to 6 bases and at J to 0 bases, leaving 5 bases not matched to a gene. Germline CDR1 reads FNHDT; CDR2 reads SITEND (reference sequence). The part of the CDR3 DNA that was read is TGTGCCAGCATCCCACTGGGGGGTAGTGCAGAAACGCTGTAT. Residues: CASIPLGGSAETLY. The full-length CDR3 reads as CASIPLGGSAETLYF.

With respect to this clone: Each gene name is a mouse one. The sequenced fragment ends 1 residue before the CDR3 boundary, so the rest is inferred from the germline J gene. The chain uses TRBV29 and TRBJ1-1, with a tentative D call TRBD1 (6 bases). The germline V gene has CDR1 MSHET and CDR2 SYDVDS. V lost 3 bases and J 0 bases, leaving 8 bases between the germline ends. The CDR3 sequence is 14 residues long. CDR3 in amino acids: CASSFGTTNTEVFF. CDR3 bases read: TGTGCTAGCAGTTTTGGGACAACAAACACAGAAGTCTTC.